This TCR beta chain comes out of a study of shared clonotypes between healthy human individuals. In the original processing: ImmunoSEQ yielded junction-only sequences lacking quality scores, so filtering differed. Profiling relied on immunoSEQ multiplex PCR, and the TCRdb table lists in-frame clones only, not all of them. V and J calls and clone size follow that table, whereas D and trimming were derived from the DNA. The sample holds under 1,100,000 clones, roughly 75% seen once. Broader study findings: Read depth was anticipated to influence clonotype sharing among donors.

The CDR3 length is 15 residues. V shed 10 bases and J shed 2 bases, with 19 bases lying between them. Germline V lookup: CDR1 ENHRY, CDR2 SYGVKD. Details on this clone: Its antigen remains unknown.

It was into CD45RA+ naive and CD45RA-negative memory subsets that the CD4+ cells were split. The TCR was taken from a man aged 18 to 29 in good health. The chain joins TRBV10-3 to TRBJ2-3, with TRBD1 as a possible D gene (7 bases). Input material: memory CD4+ T cells sorted from blood. Subset defined: CD45RA-negative fraction. The CDR3 bases are TGTGCCACCATGTCAGGGGGGACGGTCACAGATACGCAGTATTTT. Translating it yields CATMSGGTVTDTQYF.